The sequence of this TCR beta chain was determined in a study of blood T cell repertoires in COVID-19 (dated by TCRdb to about 2020). Regarding the study in general: Collaborator samples came from the United States, Italy and Spain and covered acute and convalescent phases of COVID-19. The prospective study material was composed of cDNA or gDNA derived from T cells, B-cell-depleted T cells, or PBMCs. The dataset comprised deeply sampled blood TCRbeta repertoires from subjects exposed to, actively infected with, or recovered from COVID-19. The repertoires were made available in a free public database intended to serve as a resource for research on the immune response to SARS-CoV-2. The samples were drawn from two sources: the first 160 participants of the ongoing ImmuneRACE study, and 1,000 to 1,500 subjects contributed by 6 global collaborators. The sample metadata nearly always contained a de-identified subject ID, COVID-19 status, age in years and sex. Where HLA class I and class II types were available, the types were taken from metadata supplied by the sample provider, not from assay-based typing. Study-wide conclusions, independent of this receptor: The amount of clinical and demographic metadata varied by source and participant and was provided uncurated.

The germline V gene encodes CDR1 SGHRS and CDR2 YFSETQ. Trimming costs V 0 bases and J 5 bases, and their ends lie 11 bases apart. The CDR3 runs 14 amino acids, cysteine and phenylalanine included. Left in the record is the CDR3 DNA by itself, 42 bases read in frame from the first base. In regard to this clone: Its antigen remains undetermined. Per-nucleotide qualities are absent, and no much larger clonotype sits a single base away.

Participants in the prospective study were enrolled through a virtual design, were aged about 18 to 90 years, and lived in approximately 24 United States geographic areas. In the prospective study, cohorts were assigned on the basis of participant-reported clinical history obtained from a screening survey and a study questionnaire. Recovered participants in ImmuneRACE Cohort 3 were defined by two consecutive negative NP/OP PCR tests, clearance by a healthcare professional, or resolution of symptoms. Mobile phlebotomists in the prospective study collected whole blood, serum and a nasopharyngeal or oropharyngeal swab from every participant. Additional blood draws and questionnaires over an approximately 2-month period could optionally be provided by prospective study participants. Before DNA extraction, blood samples from the prospective study were shipped at room temperature or frozen. TCRbeta CDR3 regions were amplified from genomic DNA by means of the immunoSEQ Assay, a bias-controlled multiplex PCR. The original methods were these. Within the assay, amplification of reference gene primers was used to estimate how many nucleated cells each sample contained. Sequence reads were collapsed and filtered to measure the absolute abundance of every unique TCRbeta CDR3 rearrangement. For each sample, productive Simpson clonality was calculated as the square root of Simpson's diversity index across productive rearrangements. The immuneACCESS repertoire file appears here via TCRdb, limited to in-frame rearrangements. These files lack a portion of the clones; in checked studies, under half of the deficit traces to unresolved V genes, and the cause of the others is not known. D and trimming were read from the DNA, whereas the V and J calls and clone size are those reported in that table. The sample table lists some 300,000 clones, more than 75% of them with a count of one. Together, the top ten hold over 3.5% of the sample.

The origin of this receptor is a man aged 25 to 40 who had recovered from COVID-19. Material for sequencing was PBMCs or T cells enriched from blood (not recorded which). In this chain, TRBV5-1 is recombined with TRBJ1-1, with a weak D call of TRBD1 (6 bases match). CDR3 region: CASSLVVQGTEAFF. The sequenced DNA is TGCGCCAGCAGCTTGGTGGTCCAGGGGACTGAAGCTTTCTTT.